This TCR beta chain was retrieved from a study of blood T cell repertoires in COVID-19 (dated by TCRdb to about 2020). Regarding the research as a whole: Samples from collaborators originated in the United States, Italy and Spain and spanned both the acute and convalescent phases of COVID-19. The repertoires were released in a freely available public database meant as a resource for research on the immune response to SARS-CoV-2. Where available, HLA class I and class II types were obtained from metadata supplied by the sample provider rather than from assay-based typing. Nearly every sample came with metadata listing a de-identified subject ID, COVID-19 status, age in years and sex. Deeply sampled blood TCRbeta repertoires from subjects exposed to, actively infected with, or recovered from COVID-19 were included in the dataset. The prospective study material was composed of cDNA or gDNA derived from T cells, B-cell-depleted T cells, or PBMCs. The samples were drawn from two sources: the first 160 participants of the ongoing ImmuneRACE study, and 950 to 1,500 subjects contributed by 6 global collaborators.

The paper's findings and limits, for the study overall: Clinical and demographic metadata were provided uncurated, with the amount varying by source and participant.

TCRbeta CDR3 regions were amplified from genomic DNA using the immunoSEQ Assay, a bias-controlled multiplex PCR. On the authors' methods: The number of nucleated cells in each sample was estimated from the amplification of reference gene primers within the assay. To quantify the absolute abundance of each unique TCRbeta CDR3 rearrangement, sequence reads were collapsed and filtered. For each sample, productive Simpson clonality was calculated as the square root of Simpson's diversity index over productive rearrangements. TCRdb took this table from immuneACCESS and kept in-frame rearrangements with V and J called. Such tables lack part of the clones; where checked against another copy, unresolved V genes explain under half of the gap, and the rest is unexplained. V and J calls and clone size come straight from that table; D and trimming were deduced from the DNA. The sample table shows 200,000 or so clones, and around 89% are seen once. Together, the top ten hold 2.5% to 3% of the sample.

For CDR1 and CDR2, the germline V gene (reference sequence) lists LGHDT and YNNKEL. Including cysteine and phenylalanine, the CDR3 has 14 amino acids. This entry keeps only the CDR3 DNA: 42 bases, framed from base 1. At the junction V is shortened by 3 bases and J by 5 bases, with 14 bases in between. In the prospective study, participants were 18 to 89 years old, resided in approximately 25 geographic areas of the United States, and were enrolled through a virtual design. To assign participants to cohorts, the prospective study relied on clinical history that participants themselves reported in a screening survey and a study questionnaire. For ImmuneRACE Cohort 3, a participant was defined as recovered based on two consecutive negative NP/OP PCR tests, clearance by a healthcare professional, or resolution of symptoms. In the prospective study, whole blood, serum and a nasopharyngeal or oropharyngeal swab were collected from each participant by mobile phlebotomists. Participants in the prospective study had the option to provide additional blood draws and questionnaires over a roughly two-month period. Blood samples from the prospective study were shipped frozen or at room temperature prior to DNA extraction.

About this clone: Its specific antigen is unknown. There are no base qualities to consult, and no much larger clone falls within one base.

Sequencing input: PBMCs or T cells enriched from blood (not recorded which). The rearrangement combines TRBV3-1 (or the pseudogene TRBV3-2) with TRBJ2-7; TRBD2 might be the D gene, on 6 matching bases. This TCR came from a young woman who had recovered from COVID-19. CDR3 reads: CASSHRNSGDEQYF. The nucleotides are TGTGCCAGCAGCCACCGAAATTCGGGAGACGAGCAGTACTTC.